This T cell receptor beta chain originates from a study of blood T cell repertoires in COVID-19. Assay used: immunoSEQ multiplex PCR; TCRdb lists only in-frame clones, some missing. Here the sample spans 330,000 or so clones, roughly 90% being singletons. The CDR3 has 12 residues. With 0 bases removed from V and 14 bases from J, the gap between germline ends came to 11 bases. Per germline, CDR1 LGHNT and CDR2 FRNRAP. The sequenced sample was PBMCs or T cells enriched from blood (not recorded which). This receptor was taken from a woman aged 25 to 39 who had been exposed to COVID-19. J is TRBJ2-1 and V is TRBV12-5, with D uncertain. The CDR3 DNA sequence: TGTGCTAGTGGTTTGGTCCCACCAGAGGAGTTCTTC. Translation: CASGLVPPEEFF. The complete variable domain, with remaining parts taken from reference TRBV12-5 and TRBJ2-1, reads DARVTQTPRHKVTEMGQEVTMRCQPILGHNTVFWYRQTMMQGLELLAYFRNRAPLDDSGMPKDRFSAEMPDATLATLKIQPSEPRDSAVYFCASGLVPPEEFFGPGTRLTVL.